The next 6 T cell receptor beta chains were all read from a single sample in a study of T cells after yellow fever vaccination. TCRdb ran MiXCR on the 5' RACE reads and lists one entry per CDR3 protein. This repertoire shows hundreds of thousands of distinct CDR3 sequences, around an eighth found once; its top ten account for around 14%. The specimen was PBMCs, collected on the day of the yellow fever booster vaccination. Every receptor here comes from a man aged 25-40 years who received the YFV17D yellow fever vaccine.

This clonotype was detected only a few times. This rearrangement joins TRBV5-1 to TRBJ2-5; D is unclear. Germline V gene data show CDR1 as SGHRS and CDR2 as YFSETQ. The CDR3 has 16 residues. The V end was cut by 0 bases, the J end by 2 bases, with 14 bases between. CDR3 in amino acids: CASSLGFKAAQETQYF. In DNA form, the CDR3 reads TGCGCCAGCAGCTTGGGATTTAAGGCCGCACAAGAGACCCAGTACTTC.

This clonotype has at least ten counts. This chain uses TRBV6-1 with TRBJ2-7; perhaps TRBD1 as D (6 bases). Trimming left V 6 bases short and J 1 base short, with 13 bases between. This CDR3 comprises 14 residues. CDR1 is MNHNS, CDR2 SASEGT, per germline. For the CDR3, the DNA is TGTGCCAGCAGCCTGCGACAGGAGTCCTACGAGCAGTACTTC. Amino acid sequence: CASSLRQESYEQYF.

The CDR3 DNA sequence: TGCGCCAGCAGCTTGGCCGGACCGAGCGGTACTGAGCAGTTCTTC. It codes for CASSLAGPSGTEQFF. The rearrangement joins TRBV5-1 to TRBJ2-1; D is possibly TRBD2 (5 bases). V was shortened by 0 bases and J by 9 bases, with 16 bases between the two germline ends. Germline CDR1 reads SGHRS; CDR2 reads YFSETQ. This CDR3 has 15 residues.

The chain employs TRBV28 and TRBJ2-7, with a tentative D call TRBD2 (5 bases). CDR3 length: 13 amino acids. The germline CDR1 and CDR2 sequences are MDHEN and SYDVKM. The ends were cut back, 4 bases at V and 5 bases at J, with 12 bases in the middle. The CDR3 nucleotides read TGTGCCAGCAGTTCCGGGAATTATAACGAGCAGTACTTC. It translates to CASSSGNYNEQYF.

This clonotype was seen more than once but under ten times. V usage is TRBV20-1 and J usage is TRBJ2-7, with 8 bases fitting TRBD2. Germline V gene lookup returns CDR1 DFQATT and CDR2 SNEGSKA (reference sequence). The length of the CDR3 is 15 residues. J gave up 6 bases and V 0 bases, and 10 bases lay outside the gene matches. The CDR3 DNA reads as TGCAGTGCTAGAGATGGGGACGGGAGGGCCAGCGAGCAGTACTTC. This gives the protein CSARDGDGRASEQYF.

This clonotype has just a few counts. This sequence joins TRBV29-1 and TRBJ2-4; D is undetermined. V was clipped by 2 bases and J by 12 bases, with 14 bases between them. The V gene's germline CDR1 is SQVTM and CDR2 ANQGSEA. The CDR3 has 12 residues. The CDR3 nucleotides read TGCAGCGTTGAAAAGTCTGCCCGTGCTCAGTACTTC. It translates to CSVEKSARAQYF.